The 2 T cell receptor beta chains presented below share a single source sample, sequenced in a study of a mutant IDH1 vaccine in newly diagnosed glioma. No antigen has been identified for these receptors. Produced via immunoSEQ multiplex PCR; TCRdb's table is partial and in-frame only. The sample lists 95,000 to 120,000 clones, roughly 90% occurring once. Time point here: week 11, during vaccination. One vaccine dose held 300 ug of mutant IDH1 20-mer peptide and came with topical imiquimod. The material was PBMCs, obtained from a glioma patient whose treatment included an IDH1 peptide vaccine. The receptors come from a woman aged 45-60 years with glioma.

This clone appeared once. This sequence joins TRBV28 and TRBJ2-1; no clear D gene. Trimming pared 4 bases from V and 0 bases from J, leaving 22 bases between. From germline, CDR1 is MDHEN and CDR2 SYDVKM. The CDR3 extends over 19 amino acids. CDR3 sequence reads: CASSSLYSNPDSSYNEQFF. CDR3 DNA sequence: TGTGCCAGCAGTTCTCTCTACTCCAATCCCGATAGCTCCTACAATGAGCAGTTCTTC. Drawing the rest from reference TRBV28 and TRBJ2-1, the complete variable domain is DVKVTQSSRYLVKRTGEKVFLECVQDMDHENMFWYRQDPGLGLRLIYFSYDVKMKEKGDIPEGYSVSREKKERFSLILESASTNQTSMYLCASSSLYSNPDSSYNEQFFGPGTRLTVL.

The V call is TRBV7-9, the J call TRBJ1-4; the D is unclear. This CDR3 contains 15 residues. The V end was cut by 6 bases, the J end by 0 bases, with 11 bases between. Germline CDR1 is SEHNR and CDR2 is FQNEAQ (reference sequence). The CDR3 loop reads CASRALRATNEKLFF. The CDR3 DNA follows: TGTGCCAGCAGGGCCCTTAGGGCAACTAATGAAAAACTGTTTTTT.